This entry concerns a single TCR beta chain. The antigen remains unidentified. This sample was included in a study of shared clonotypes between healthy human individuals. Study-wide points: Limitation of the genetic and exposure-history diversity represented came from the few donors.

DNA input for the unsorted PBMC replicate PCRs was 250 to 350 ng, roughly 33,000 T cell genomes. Original handling: ImmunoSEQ only sent back junction sequences with no quality scores, so filtering was done differently. Data came from immunoSEQ multiplex PCR; TCRdb stores just in-frame clones and leaves some out. V, J and clone size were drawn from that table, and D and trimming were deduced from the DNA. The sample has about 460,000 clones, approximately 71% seen once. V lost 1 base and J 9 bases, leaving 10 bases between the germline ends. The CDR3 is 12 residues long. Germline V gene lookup returns CDR1 GTSNPN and CDR2 SVGIG (reference sequence). Researchers drew on about 90 million PBMCs for genomic DNA from unsorted samples.

The V gene is TRBV30, the J gene TRBJ2-1, with a possible D match to TRBD1 (6 bases). This receptor was identified in a woman in her forties in good health. Some clones in this sample may be carry-over from other donors' samples. Material for sequencing was PBMCs. The DNA for the CDR3 is TGTGCCTGGAGTGGTCTAGGGGGTGAGCAGTTCTTC. This translates into CAWSGLGGEQFF.